This T cell receptor (beta chain) was obtained from a study of T-cell reconstitution after alpha-beta-depleted transplantation in children. This sample's TCRbeta library carried unique molecular identifier barcodes. TCRdb reprocessed the PCR reads with MiXCR, giving one entry per CDR3 protein. The sample holds 200,000 to 250,000 distinct CDR3 sequences, approximately 9.8% seen once. Deletions cut 0 bases from V and 5 bases from J, with 13 bases between. CDR1 is DFQATT, CDR2 SNEGSKA, per germline (reference sequence). The CDR3 has 15 amino acids. In its sample, this clonotype was seen many times. The source is a human donor who donated a stem cell graft to a child with SCID. Here the sequenced sample was PBMCs from the stem cell graft donor, taken from the stem cell graft. V and J are TRBV20-1 and TRBJ2-2; perhaps D is TRBD1 or TRBD2 (7 bases each). As DNA, the CDR3 is TGCAGTGCTAGAGATCCCAGGGGGGGGACCGGGGAGCTGTTTTTT. Its protein product is CSARDPRGGTGELFF.